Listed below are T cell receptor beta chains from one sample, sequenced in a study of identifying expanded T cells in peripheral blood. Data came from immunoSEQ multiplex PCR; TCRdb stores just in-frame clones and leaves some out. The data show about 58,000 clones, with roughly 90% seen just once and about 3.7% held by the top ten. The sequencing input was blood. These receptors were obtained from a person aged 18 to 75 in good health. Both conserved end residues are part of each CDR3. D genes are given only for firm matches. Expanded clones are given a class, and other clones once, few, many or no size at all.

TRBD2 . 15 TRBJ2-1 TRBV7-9 CASTPGTGRANEQFF TGTGCCAGCACCCCGGGAACGGGGAGGGCCAATGAGCAGTTCTTC
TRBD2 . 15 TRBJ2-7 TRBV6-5 CASSKPGLAAYEQYF TGTGCCAGCAGCAAACCGGGACTAGCGGCCTACGAGCAGTACTTC
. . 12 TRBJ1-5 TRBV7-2 CASGDSNQPQHF TGTGCCAGCGGTGATAGCAATCAGCCCCAGCATTTT
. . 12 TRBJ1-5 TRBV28 CASSFENQPQHF TGTGCCAGCAGTTTCGAAAATCAGCCCCAGCATTTT
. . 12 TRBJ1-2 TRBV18 CASSPGPDGYTF TGTGCCAGCTCACCAGGCCCAGATGGCTACACCTTC
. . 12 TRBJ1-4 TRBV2 CASKEGIEKLFF TGTGCCAGCAAGGAGGGAATCGAAAAACTGTTTTTT
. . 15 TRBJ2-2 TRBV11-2 CASSSAGLTTGELFF TGTGCCAGCAGCTCCGCGGGGCTAACCACCGGGGAGCTGTTTTTT
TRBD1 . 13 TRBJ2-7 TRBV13 CASEGQGNYEQYF TGTGCCAGTGAGGGACAGGGTAACTACGAGCAGTACTTC
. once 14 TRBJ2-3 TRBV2 CASSEALGGGTQYF TGTGCCAGCAGTGAAGCGCTCGGAGGGGGTACGCAGTATTTT
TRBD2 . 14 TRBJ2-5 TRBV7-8 CASSPTSLRETQYF TGTGCCAGCAGCCCGACTAGCCTCCGGGAGACCCAGTACTTC
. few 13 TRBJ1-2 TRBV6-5 CASSYLGSYGYTF TGTGCCAGCAGTTACCTGGGCAGCTATGGCTACACCTTC
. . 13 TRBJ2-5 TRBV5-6 CASSLALQETQYF TGTGCCAGCAGCTTAGCCCTTCAAGAGACCCAGTACTTC
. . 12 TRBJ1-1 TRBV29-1 CSVEWIGLGAFF TGCAGCGTTGAATGGATCGGGTTGGGGGCTTTCTTT
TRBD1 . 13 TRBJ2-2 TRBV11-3 CASSKTGGGELFF TGTGCCAGCAGCAAGACAGGGGGCGGGGAGCTGTTTTTT
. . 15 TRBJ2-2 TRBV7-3 CASSLTPGYYGELFF TGTGCCAGCAGCTTAACTCCGGGCTATTACGGGGAGCTGTTTTTT
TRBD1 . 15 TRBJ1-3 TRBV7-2 CASSINRGQRNTIYF TGTGCCAGCAGCATAAACAGGGGGCAAAGAAACACCATATATTTT
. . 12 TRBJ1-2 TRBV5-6 CASSLLNYGYTF TGTGCCAGCAGCTTGTTAAACTATGGCTACACCTTC
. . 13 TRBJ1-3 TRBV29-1 CSVQEGPGNTIYF TGCAGCGTTCAAGAGGGACCTGGAAACACCATATATTTT
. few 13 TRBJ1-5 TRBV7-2 CASSLDSNQPQHF TGTGCCAGCAGCTTAGATAGCAATCAGCCCCAGCATTTT
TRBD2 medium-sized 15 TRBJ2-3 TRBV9 CASSVAGSGADTQYF TGTGCCAGCAGCGTAGCCGGGAGCGGGGCAGATACGCAGTATTTT
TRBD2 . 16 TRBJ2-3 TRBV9 CASSVGLAGVTDTQYF TGTGCCAGCAGCGTAGGGCTAGCGGGAGTAACAGATACGCAGTATTTT
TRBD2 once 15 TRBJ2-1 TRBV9 CASSVEDSGNNEQFF TGTGCCAGCAGCGTAGAGGATAGCGGGAACAATGAGCAGTTCTTC
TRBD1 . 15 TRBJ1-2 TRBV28 CASSYQDRGSYGYTF TGTGCCAGCAGTTATCAGGACAGGGGGTCCTATGGCTACACCTTC
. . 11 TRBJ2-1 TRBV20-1 CSTDGPNEQFF TGCAGTACCGACGGGCCCAATGAGCAGTTCTTC
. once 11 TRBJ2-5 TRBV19 CASSIAETQYF TGTGCCAGTAGTATCGCGGAGACCCAGTACTTC
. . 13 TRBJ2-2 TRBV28 CASSGGTTGELFF TGTGCCAGCAGCGGGGGGACAACCGGGGAGCTGTTTTTT
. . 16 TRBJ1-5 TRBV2 CASSVGSGGSNQPQHF TGTGCCAGCAGTGTAGGGTCTGGGGGCAGCAATCAGCCCCAGCATTTT
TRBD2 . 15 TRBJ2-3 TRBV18 CASSLAGESTDTQYF TGTGCCAGCTCCTTAGCGGGAGAGAGCACAGATACGCAGTATTTT
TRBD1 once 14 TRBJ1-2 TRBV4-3 CASSQEDRAGGYTF TGCGCCAGCAGCCAAGAAGACAGGGCCGGTGGCTACACCTTC
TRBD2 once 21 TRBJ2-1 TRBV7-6 CASSLPIYSGGVKSSYNEQFF TGTGCCAGCAGCTTACCAATCTATAGCGGGGGGGTAAAAAGCTCCTACAATGAGCAGTTCTTC
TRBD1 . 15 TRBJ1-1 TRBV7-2 CASRTGAGMNTEAFF TGTGCCAGCCGGACAGGGGCCGGTATGAACACTGAAGCTTTCTTT
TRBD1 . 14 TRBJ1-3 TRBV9 CASSPQTGLYTIYF TGTGCCAGCAGCCCGCAGACAGGGCTTTACACCATATATTTT
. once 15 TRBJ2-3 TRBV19 CASSMGGKRTDTQYF TGTGCCAGTAGTATGGGGGGAAAGCGCACAGATACGCAGTATTTT
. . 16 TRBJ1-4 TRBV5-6 CASSWQGFGTNEKLFF TGTGCCAGCAGCTGGCAGGGTTTCGGGACTAATGAAAAACTGTTTTTT
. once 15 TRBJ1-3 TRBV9 CASSADRSVGNTIYF TGTGCCAGCAGCGCGGACAGATCGGTCGGAAACACCATATATTTT
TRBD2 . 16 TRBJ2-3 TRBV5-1 CASSHAPGGGGDTQYF TGCGCCAGCAGCCATGCCCCGGGCGGGGGGGGCGATACGCAGTATTTT
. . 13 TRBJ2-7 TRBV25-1 CASSGDKSYEQYF TGTGCCAGCAGTGGGGACAAATCCTACGAGCAGTACTTC
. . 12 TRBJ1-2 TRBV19 CASSMGVGGYTF TGTGCCAGTAGTATGGGGGTTGGTGGCTACACCTTC
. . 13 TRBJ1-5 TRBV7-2 CASSFAPFQPQHF TGTGCCAGCAGCTTCGCCCCCTTTCAGCCCCAGCATTTT
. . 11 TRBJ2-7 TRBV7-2 CASSLVGEQYF TGTGCCAGCAGCTTAGTTGGAGAGCAGTACTTC
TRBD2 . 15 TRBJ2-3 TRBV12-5 CASGLSGSGTDTQYF TGTGCTAGTGGTTTGAGCGGGAGCGGCACAGATACGCAGTATTTT
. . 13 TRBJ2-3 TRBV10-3 CAINRERTDTQYF TGTGCCATCAACCGGGAGCGCACAGATACGCAGTATTTT
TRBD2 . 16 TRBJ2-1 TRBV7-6 CASSLVRSGLAYEQFF TGTGCCAGCAGCTTAGTCCGCTCGGGACTAGCGTATGAGCAGTTCTTC
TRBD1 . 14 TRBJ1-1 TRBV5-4 CASSLGTGGTEAFF TGTGCCAGCAGCTTAGGGACAGGGGGGACTGAAGCTTTCTTT
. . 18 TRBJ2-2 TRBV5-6 CASSFRLGAAPDTGELFF TGTGCCAGCAGCTTTCGATTGGGAGCAGCCCCGGACACCGGGGAGCTGTTTTTT
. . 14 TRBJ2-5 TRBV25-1 CASSVGALQETQYF TGTGCCAGCAGTGTGGGGGCCCTTCAAGAGACCCAGTACTTC
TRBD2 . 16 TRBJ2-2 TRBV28 CASSSGTSGITGELFF TGTGCCAGCAGTTCCGGGACTAGCGGGATAACCGGGGAGCTGTTTTTT
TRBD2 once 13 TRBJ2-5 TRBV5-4 CASGPRGEETQYF TGTGCCAGCGGACCCCGGGGGGAAGAGACCCAGTACTTC
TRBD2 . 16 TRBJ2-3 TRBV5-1 CASSLETSGSADTQYF TGCGCCAGCAGCTTGGAAACTAGCGGGAGCGCAGATACGCAGTATTTT
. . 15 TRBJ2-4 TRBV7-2 CASSLPRRGRNIQYF TGTGCCAGCAGCCTCCCTCGGAGAGGGAGAAACATTCAGTACTTC
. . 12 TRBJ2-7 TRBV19 CASKPNSGTFYF TGTGCCAGTAAACCTAACTCCGGGACATTTTACTTC
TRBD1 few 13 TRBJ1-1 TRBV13 CASRTGANTEAFF TGTGCCAGCAGGACAGGGGCGAACACTGAAGCTTTCTTT
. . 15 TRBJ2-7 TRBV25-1 CASSDPSWSSYEQYF TGTGCCAGCAGTGATCCGTCGTGGTCTTCCTACGAGCAGTACTTC
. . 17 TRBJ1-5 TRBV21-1 CASSKWPGEGFDQPQHF TGTGCCAGCAGCAAATGGCCCGGGGAGGGGTTTGACCAGCCCCAGCATTTT